These T cell receptor beta chains were read from a single sample in a study of cytomegalovirus exposure and HLA in healthy donors. Clones were read by immunoSEQ multiplex PCR, and TCRdb kept only the in-frame ones, dropping some. Counted here are roughly 160,000 clones, 77% occurring once; the ten biggest clones make up approximately 2.3%. Sequenced: PBMCs. All receptors derive from a man aged 45-65 years in good health and CMV-seropositive. Each CDR3 is given with its conserved first and last residue. A D gene is named only where the DNA matches it firmly. Where a row states a size, it is once, few, many or the class of an expanded clone; other rows omit it.

D gene: TRBD1; V gene: TRBV10-1; clone size: NA; J gene: TRBJ2-1; CDR3 DNA: TGCGCCAGCAGTGATGTGGCAGGGGGCCTGGATGAGCAGTTCTTC; CDR3 protein: CASSDVAGGLDEQFF
D gene: NA; V gene: TRBV9; clone size: NA; J gene: TRBJ2-7; CDR3 DNA: TGTGCCAGCAGCGTAGGTCCGACGGGGGAGACCTACGAGCAGTACTTC; CDR3 protein: CASSVGPTGETYEQYF
D gene: TRBD1; V gene: TRBV4-2; clone size: few; J gene: TRBJ2-3; CDR3 DNA: TGTGCCAGCAGCCGCTCCGGGACAGATGATACGCAGTATTTT; CDR3 protein: CASSRSGTDDTQYF
D gene: TRBD2; V gene: TRBV7-8; clone size: NA; J gene: TRBJ2-1; CDR3 DNA: TGTGCCAGCAGCTTAGGGTTAGCGGGGGGCCAGTTCTTC; CDR3 protein: CASSLGLAGGQFF
D gene: NA; V gene: TRBV5-5; clone size: few; J gene: TRBJ1-2; CDR3 DNA: TGTGCCAGCAGCCCGCTTGTCTCGACAGCTGCTAACTATGGCTACACCTTC; CDR3 protein: CASSPLVSTAANYGYTF
D gene: TRBD1; V gene: TRBV7-8; clone size: NA; J gene: TRBJ2-2; CDR3 DNA: TGTGCCAGCAGCTGGCTGAGACAGGGGCATAGTCAGGGCGGGGAGCTGTTTTTT; CDR3 protein: CASSWLRQGHSQGGELFF
D gene: NA; V gene: TRBV19; clone size: few; J gene: TRBJ1-1; CDR3 DNA: TGTGCCACCTCTCCAGGACGGGAGAACACTGAAGCTTTCTTT; CDR3 protein: CATSPGRENTEAFF
D gene: NA; V gene: TRBV6-6; clone size: NA; J gene: TRBJ1-3; CDR3 DNA: TGTGCCAGCAGTTACTCCCGGGGGGAAAACACCATATATTTT; CDR3 protein: CASSYSRGENTIYF
D gene: NA; V gene: TRBV4-2; clone size: NA; J gene: TRBJ2-3; CDR3 DNA: TGTGCCAGCAGCCAAGACGGACTATCTAACACAGATACGCAGTATTTT; CDR3 protein: CASSQDGLSNTDTQYF
D gene: NA; V gene: TRBV27; clone size: NA; J gene: TRBJ2-7; CDR3 DNA: TGTGCCAGCAGTTCGTACTCCTACGAGCAGTACTTC; CDR3 protein: CASSSYSYEQYF
D gene: NA; V gene: TRBV19; clone size: NA; J gene: TRBJ2-5; CDR3 DNA: TGTGCCAGTAGTATTGACGCAGGGGTAGAGACCCAGTACTTC; CDR3 protein: CASSIDAGVETQYF
D gene: NA; V gene: TRBV7-9; clone size: few; J gene: TRBJ1-5; CDR3 DNA: TGTGCCAGCAGCTTAGCACGGGAGCTTCAGCCCCAGCATTTT; CDR3 protein: CASSLARELQPQHF
D gene: TRBD2; V gene: TRBV6-1; clone size: NA; J gene: TRBJ2-1; CDR3 DNA: TGTGCCAGCAGTGCCCAAGCGGGGGAGACTTACAATGAGCAGTTCTTC; CDR3 protein: CASSAQAGETYNEQFF
D gene: NA; V gene: TRBV5-1; clone size: NA; J gene: TRBJ2-3; CDR3 DNA: TGCGCCAGCAGCTTGGCTCTAGCGAGGGATACGCAGTATTTT; CDR3 protein: CASSLALARDTQYF
D gene: NA; V gene: TRBV5-4; clone size: NA; J gene: TRBJ1-2; CDR3 DNA: TGTGCCAGCAGCTTGGTCGAGGGCGTGGGCTACACCTTC; CDR3 protein: CASSLVEGVGYTF
D gene: NA; V gene: TRBV14; clone size: NA; J gene: TRBJ1-2; CDR3 DNA: TGTGCCAGCAGCCCCTACTTGAGTTCAGGGGTCAATGTGGAGGGCTACACCTTC; CDR3 protein: CASSPYLSSGVNVEGYTF
D gene: TRBD1; V gene: TRBV6-1; clone size: NA; J gene: TRBJ2-3; CDR3 DNA: TGTGCCAGCAGTGACCGACAGGGACACACAGATACGCAGTATTTT; CDR3 protein: CASSDRQGHTDTQYF
D gene: NA; V gene: TRBV9; clone size: NA; J gene: TRBJ2-3; CDR3 DNA: TGTGCCAGCAGCGTAGAAGGGGCAGATACGCAGTATTTT; CDR3 protein: CASSVEGADTQYF
D gene: TRBD1; V gene: TRBV9; clone size: NA; J gene: TRBJ2-7; CDR3 DNA: TGTGCCAGCAGCGGAGGGGTGACAGGGGCCTACGAGCAGTACTTC; CDR3 protein: CASSGGVTGAYEQYF
D gene: NA; V gene: TRBV11-2; clone size: NA; J gene: TRBJ2-7; CDR3 DNA: TGTGCCAGCAGCTTAGTCTACCAGGGATACGAGCAGTACTTC; CDR3 protein: CASSLVYQGYEQYF
D gene: NA; V gene: TRBV6-1; clone size: NA; J gene: TRBJ1-6; CDR3 DNA: TGTGCCAGCAGTGAAGCACCTTCAGGGGTAAATTCACCCCTCCACTTT; CDR3 protein: CASSEAPSGVNSPLHF
D gene: NA; V gene: TRBV7-2; clone size: few; J gene: TRBJ2-3; CDR3 DNA: TGTGCCAGCAGCCGTCCCGGGACAAGGTGGGATACGCAGTATTTT; CDR3 protein: CASSRPGTRWDTQYF
D gene: TRBD1; V gene: TRBV7-6; clone size: few; J gene: TRBJ2-7; CDR3 DNA: TGTGCCAGCAGCTTAGCGAGCACAGGGGGCTACGAGCAGTACTTC; CDR3 protein: CASSLASTGGYEQYF
D gene: TRBD2; V gene: TRBV11-3; clone size: few; J gene: TRBJ2-3; CDR3 DNA: TGTGCCAGCAGCAGCGGACTAGCGGGTGATACGCAGTATTTT; CDR3 protein: CASSSGLAGDTQYF
D gene: NA; V gene: TRBV5-6; clone size: few; J gene: TRBJ1-6; CDR3 DNA: TGTGCCAGCAGCTTGACAGGCAACTCCTATAATTCACCCCTCCACTTT; CDR3 protein: CASSLTGNSYNSPLHF
D gene: TRBD2; V gene: TRBV2; clone size: once; J gene: TRBJ2-7; CDR3 DNA: TGTGCCAGCACCGGACTAGCGGGACGGGGCGAGCAGTACTTC; CDR3 protein: CASTGLAGRGEQYF
D gene: NA; V gene: TRBV15; clone size: NA; J gene: TRBJ2-7; CDR3 DNA: TGTGCCACCAGCAGTTATTTGACTGGGGGGAAATACGAGCAGTACTTC; CDR3 protein: CATSSYLTGGKYEQYF
D gene: NA; V gene: TRBV19; clone size: NA; J gene: TRBJ2-5; CDR3 DNA: TGTGCCAGTAGTATTATAGCTCAAGAGACCCAGTACTTC; CDR3 protein: CASSIIAQETQYF
D gene: TRBD1; V gene: TRBV7-2; clone size: NA; J gene: TRBJ1-5; CDR3 DNA: TGTGCCAGCAGCCGAGCCGGGACAGTAGACAATCAGCCCCAGCATTTT; CDR3 protein: CASSRAGTVDNQPQHF
D gene: TRBD1; V gene: TRBV29-1; clone size: NA; J gene: TRBJ2-2; CDR3 DNA: TGCAGCGCCCAGCACAGGGGGCTCGGGGAGCTGTTTTTT; CDR3 protein: CSAQHRGLGELFF
D gene: NA; V gene: TRBV4-1; clone size: few; J gene: TRBJ2-7; CDR3 DNA: TGCGCCAGCAGCCAGGCCCTACAGGGTCTCTACGAGCAGTACTTC; CDR3 protein: CASSQALQGLYEQYF
D gene: TRBD1; V gene: TRBV5-1; clone size: NA; J gene: TRBJ2-7; CDR3 DNA: TGCGCCAGCAGCTTGGGAGGGGGCCTCTCCTACGAGCAGTACTTC; CDR3 protein: CASSLGGGLSYEQYF
D gene: TRBD1; V gene: TRBV10-3; clone size: NA; J gene: TRBJ2-2; CDR3 DNA: TGTGCCATCAGTGAGTCGACAGGGGGCTCCGGGGAGCTGTTTTTT; CDR3 protein: CAISESTGGSGELFF
D gene: NA; V gene: TRBV4-2; clone size: NA; J gene: TRBJ2-1; CDR3 DNA: TGTGCCAGCAGCCAAGATACAGGTTACAATGGGCAGTTCTTC; CDR3 protein: CASSQDTGYNGQFF
D gene: TRBD1; V gene: TRBV5-1; clone size: NA; J gene: TRBJ2-2; CDR3 DNA: TGCGCCAGCAGCGAGGACAGGGGGAAAACCGGGGAGCTGTTTTTT; CDR3 protein: CASSEDRGKTGELFF
D gene: TRBD2; V gene: TRBV7-3; clone size: NA; J gene: TRBJ2-3; CDR3 DNA: TGTGCCAGCAGCTTAACCGGGACTAGCGGCACAGATACGCAGTATTTT; CDR3 protein: CASSLTGTSGTDTQYF
D gene: TRBD2; V gene: TRBV10-3; clone size: NA; J gene: TRBJ2-5; CDR3 DNA: TGTGCCATCAGCAAAACCGGGACTACTCAAGAGACCCAGTACTTC; CDR3 protein: CAISKTGTTQETQYF
D gene: TRBD1; V gene: TRBV5-4; clone size: NA; J gene: TRBJ2-7; CDR3 DNA: TGTGCCAGCGGACAGGAGATGAGCTCCTACGGGCAGTACTTC; CDR3 protein: CASGQEMSSYGQYF
D gene: TRBD1; V gene: TRBV7-2; clone size: NA; J gene: TRBJ1-6; CDR3 DNA: TGTGCCAGCAGCTCTCCCGGGACAGGGGTTTTGGCCCTCCACTTT; CDR3 protein: CASSSPGTGVLALHF
D gene: TRBD2; V gene: TRBV28; clone size: few; J gene: TRBJ2-3; CDR3 DNA: TGTGCCAGCAGTTTCGTGGGGGGACTACTCACAGATACGCAGTATTTT; CDR3 protein: CASSFVGGLLTDTQYF
D gene: NA; V gene: TRBV11-2; clone size: NA; J gene: TRBJ1-1; CDR3 DNA: TGTGCCAGCAGCTCAACGAGAGGCAGCAATGAAGCTTTCTTT; CDR3 protein: CASSSTRGSNEAFF
D gene: NA; V gene: TRBV28; clone size: NA; J gene: TRBJ1-1; CDR3 DNA: TGTGCCAGCAGGACCTTCGGGGGGCTTAACACTGAAGCTTTCTTT; CDR3 protein: CASRTFGGLNTEAFF
D gene: NA; V gene: TRBV5-4; clone size: NA; J gene: TRBJ2-1; CDR3 DNA: TGTGCCAGCAGCTTGGGGGAGAGACTAGTGGGTGAGCAGTTCTTC; CDR3 protein: CASSLGERLVGEQFF
D gene: TRBD1; V gene: TRBV4-2; clone size: NA; J gene: TRBJ2-5; CDR3 DNA: TGTGCCAGCAGCCAAGTTTCAGGGGGTGAGACCCAGTACTTC; CDR3 protein: CASSQVSGGETQYF
D gene: NA; V gene: TRBV7-9; clone size: NA; J gene: TRBJ1-2; CDR3 DNA: TGTGCCAGCAGCCTCCGGCAGGGGAAGGATGGCTACACCTTC; CDR3 protein: CASSLRQGKDGYTF
D gene: TRBD2; V gene: TRBV27; clone size: NA; J gene: TRBJ2-1; CDR3 DNA: TGTGCCAGCAGTTTCGAGCGGGGGGGCCTCAATGAGCAGTTCTTC; CDR3 protein: CASSFERGGLNEQFF
D gene: NA; V gene: TRBV11-2; clone size: few; J gene: TRBJ2-7; CDR3 DNA: TGTGCCAGCAGCTTAGGGGTACGACTGAGCTCCTACGAGCAGTACTTC; CDR3 protein: CASSLGVRLSSYEQYF
D gene: TRBD1; V gene: TRBV5-1; clone size: NA; J gene: TRBJ2-2; CDR3 DNA: TGCGCCAGCAGCTGGGACTTGACAGGGGGATCCACCGGGGAGCTGTTTTTT; CDR3 protein: CASSWDLTGGSTGELFF
D gene: TRBD1; V gene: TRBV15; clone size: NA; J gene: TRBJ1-1; CDR3 DNA: TGTGCCACCAGCGGCGACAGGGGGCAGTTCACTGAAGCTTTCTTT; CDR3 protein: CATSGDRGQFTEAFF
D gene: TRBD1; V gene: TRBV4-3; clone size: NA; J gene: TRBJ2-1; CDR3 DNA: TGCGCCAGCAGCCTGGGACAGTACTACAATGAGCAGTTCTTC; CDR3 protein: CASSLGQYYNEQFF
D gene: NA; V gene: TRBV28; clone size: NA; J gene: TRBJ1-2; CDR3 DNA: TGTGCCAGCAGTTTTTCTTACAACGGCTACACCTTC; CDR3 protein: CASSFSYNGYTF
D gene: NA; V gene: TRBV6-1; clone size: once; J gene: TRBJ2-3; CDR3 DNA: TGTGCCAGCAGTGATGGTACAGGGATCACAGATACGCAGTATTTT; CDR3 protein: CASSDGTGITDTQYF
D gene: NA; V gene: TRBV27; clone size: NA; J gene: TRBJ1-1; CDR3 DNA: TGTGCCAGCAGGACAGAGTACACTGAAGCTTTCTTT; CDR3 protein: CASRTEYTEAFF
D gene: NA; V gene: TRBV4-3; clone size: NA; J gene: TRBJ1-5; CDR3 DNA: TGCGCCAGCAGCCAAGATATCCAGGGTCGGAATCAGCCCCAGCATTTT; CDR3 protein: CASSQDIQGRNQPQHF
D gene: NA; V gene: TRBV5-1; clone size: NA; J gene: TRBJ1-6; CDR3 DNA: TGCGCCAGCAGCTTGGAAGTGAGCTCCTATAATTCACCCCTCCACTTT; CDR3 protein: CASSLEVSSYNSPLHF
D gene: NA; V gene: TRBV11-1; clone size: NA; J gene: TRBJ2-3; CDR3 DNA: TGTGCCAGCAGCTTAACTTACTCCCTTCATTTCGAGAGCACAGATACGCAGTATTTT; CDR3 protein: CASSLTYSLHFESTDTQYF
D gene: NA; V gene: TRBV11-3; clone size: NA; J gene: TRBJ1-2; CDR3 DNA: TGTGCCAGCAGCTTACGCGGGGAAGGCTACACCTTC; CDR3 protein: CASSLRGEGYTF
D gene: NA; V gene: TRBV7-2; clone size: NA; J gene: TRBJ1-1; CDR3 DNA: TGTGCCAGCAGCTTAGGTCTTACAGACGCCGAAGCTTTCTTT; CDR3 protein: CASSLGLTDAEAFF
D gene: TRBD1; V gene: TRBV6-1; clone size: NA; J gene: TRBJ1-4; CDR3 DNA: TGTGCCAGCAGTGAAGCGCTGGGGACAGGGAAATTCGCAACTAATGAAAAACTGTTTTTT; CDR3 protein: CASSEALGTGKFATNEKLFF
D gene: TRBD1; V gene: TRBV7-2; clone size: NA; J gene: TRBJ2-5; CDR3 DNA: TGTGCCAGCAGCTCACAGGGGGAGACCCAGTACTTC; CDR3 protein: CASSSQGETQYF